The 27 T cell receptor beta chains in this list originate from one sample, sequenced in a study of blood T cells in healthy people across ages. The second PCR ran 7 to 11 cycles with a sample-barcoded 5' primer and J-beta primers. TCRdb reprocessed the 5' RACE reads via MiXCR and lists one record per CDR3 protein. Found here are 850,000 to 1,100,000 distinct CDR3 sequences, more than 30% of them singletons; the top ten hold around 13%. The sample taken for sequencing was blood. The receptors derive from a young man in good health.

This clonotype was seen just once. Its ends do not fully match the called genes, so a read error is possible. The V call is TRBV6-6, the J call TRBJ2-7, with 7 positions matching TRBD1. The J call may be faulty, since TRBJ2-5 better matches the DNA end. CDR3 size: 14 residues. Germline V gene lookup returns CDR1 MNHNY and CDR2 SVGAGI (reference sequence). CDR3 protein: CTSSEGQDWETQYF. CDR3 bases: TGTACCAGCAGCGAAGGACAGGATTGGGAGACCCAGTACTTC.

The chain is built from TRBV6-2 or TRBV6-3 and TRBJ1-4; no firm D call. The germline CDR1 and CDR2 sequences are MNHEY and SVGEGT. The CDR3 length is 15 residues. V lost 0 bases and J lost 5, with 10 bases in between. In DNA form, the CDR3 reads TGTGCCAGCAGTTACTCGGGAACAGAGAATGAAAAACTGTTTTTT. Translated: CASSYSGTENEKLFF.

Here the CDR3 DNA reads TGTGCCAGCAGTCCTCGACAGTACAAGTTCCAAGAGACCCAGTACTTC. This gives the protein CASSPRQYKFQETQYF. The chain carries TRBV28 and TRBJ2-5, with TRBD1 as a possible D gene (5 bases). The CDR3 contains 16 residues. Deletions cut 5 bases from V and 1 base from J, with 17 bases between. Germline CDR1 reads MDHEN; CDR2 reads SYDVKM.

In this sample, this clonotype turned up a few times. The rearrangement joins TRBV28 to TRBJ2-3; a weak D match, TRBD1 (6 bases). Germline V gene data show CDR1 as MDHEN and CDR2 as SYDVKM. Trimming left V 6 bases short and J 5 bases short, with 15 bases between. CDR3 length: 14 amino acids. CDR3 nucleotide sequence: TGTGCCAGCAGGACTCAGGGGTACTTAGATACGCAGTATTTT. It specifies CASRTQGYLDTQYF.

This chain uses TRBV5-1 with TRBJ1-1; D ambiguous. CDR3 length equals 16 residues. V lost 4 bases to trimming and J lost 0 bases, with 16 bases between them. CDR1 is SGHRS and CDR2 is YFSETQ in the germline V gene. The CDR3: CASSVMFDSLNTEAFF. The CDR3 nucleotides are TGCGCCAGCAGCGTCATGTTCGACTCCCTGAACACTGAAGCTTTCTTT.

The CDR3 DNA reads as TGCGCCAGCAGCCTCACAGGGGGCAGGGGCGAGCAGTACTTC. Translation: CASSLTGGRGEQYF. V gene TRBV4-3 combines with J gene TRBJ2-7; 9 bases are shared with TRBD1. Germline trimming cut 4 bases from V and 6 bases from J; bases unmatched to any gene: 7. Germline V gives CDR1 LGHNA, CDR2 YSLEER. CDR3 length: 14 residues.

This clonotype appeared once. The chain employs TRBV20-1 and TRBJ1-1, with 7 bases matching TRBD1. J was trimmed by 3 bases and V by 6 bases; bases with no gene match: 13. The CDR3 totals 15 residues. The germline gives CDR1 DFQATT, CDR2 SNEGSKA (reference sequence). The CDR3 sequence: CSAQGGGARDTEAFF. DNA of the CDR3: TGCAGTGCCCAGGGGGGGGGCGCGAGGGACACTGAAGCTTTCTTT.

CDR3 amino acids: CASSEGVAYGYTF. The CDR3 region has the DNA TGTGCCAGCAGTGAAGGGGTAGCCTATGGCTACACCTTC. This chain joins TRBV2 and TRBJ1-2; no definite D call. Between the trimmed V and J ends, which lost 1 base and 4 bases, there was a span of 7 bases. Looked up from germline, CDR1 is SNHLY and CDR2 is FYNNEI. CDR3 length equals 13 residues.

This clonotype appeared many times. The J gene is TRBJ2-1, the V gene TRBV4-2; 9 bases line up with TRBD1. The germline V gene encodes CDR1 LGHNA and CDR2 YNFKEQ. The junction had 8 bases not matched to a gene; V was cut back by 4 bases and J by 10 bases. The CDR3 totals 14 residues. The CDR3 DNA is TGTGCCAGCAGCCGATTGATTACAGGGGGCGAGCAGTTCTTC. Its translation: CASSRLITGGEQFF.

This chain links TRBV29-1 with TRBJ2-1, with a tentative D call TRBD1 (5 bases). The germline CDR1 and CDR2 sequences are SQVTM and ANQGSEA. V dropped 2 bases and J dropped 0 bases, with 8 bases sitting between them. The CDR3 has 14 residues. DNA of the CDR3: TGCAGCGTTGAAACAGGAGTCTCCTACAATGAGCAGTTCTTC. It yields the protein CSVETGVSYNEQFF.

This clonotype appeared a few times. The chain carries TRBV6-1 and TRBJ2-1, with TRBD1 identical over 7 bases. The CDR3 sequence is 13 residues long. J gave up 9 bases and V 4 bases, and 6 bases lay outside the gene matches. Germline V CDR1 and CDR2: MNHNS, SASEGT. CDR3 loop: CASSVGTAVEQFF. CDR3 nucleotide sequence: TGTGCCAGCAGTGTTGGGACAGCCGTTGAGCAGTTCTTC.

There are many counts of this clonotype. V gene TRBV12-3 or TRBV12-4 combines with J gene TRBJ1-1; D is possibly TRBD1 (5 bases). The CDR3 is 13 amino acids. Trimming stripped 9 bases from V and 4 bases from J, with 15 bases between. As DNA, the CDR3 is TGTGCCAGTAGTCCAGGGAGGGGCACTGAAGCTTTCTTT. Its protein is CASSPGRGTEAFF.

V is TRBV27 and J is TRBJ1-1; perhaps TRBD1 as D (6 bases). Germline V gene sequence: CDR1 MNHEY, CDR2 SMNVEV (reference sequence). V lost 2 bases to trimming and J lost 4 bases, with 11 bases between them. The CDR3 totals 14 residues. The CDR3 is CASSLGRGFTEAFF. DNA for the CDR3: TGTGCCAGCAGTTTAGGCAGGGGCTTCACTGAAGCTTTCTTT.

This clonotype has a handful of counts. The chain links TRBV5-1 to TRBJ1-2, with TRBD1 as a possible D gene (5 bases). Germline V gene lookup returns CDR1 SGHRS and CDR2 YFSETQ. Between the trimmed V and J ends, which lost 2 bases and 7 bases, there was a span of 12 bases. The CDR3 is 13 residues long. The CDR3 DNA follows: TGCGCCAGCAGCTTACAGGTCGACGGTGGCTACACCTTC. As protein: CASSLQVDGGYTF.

This chain uses TRBV6-5 with TRBJ1-1, with D hard to call. The CDR3 is 13 residues long. The germline gives CDR1 MNHEY, CDR2 SVGAGI. V lost 6 bases to trimming and J lost 4 bases, with 12 bases between them. The CDR3 bases are TGTGCCAGCAGCGTCCGTGCGATCACTGAAGCTTTCTTT. Translation: CASSVRAITEAFF.

The gene calls are TRBV7-9 and TRBJ2-1; D ambiguous. Trimming left V 7 bases short and J 9 bases short, with 16 bases between. The CDR3 consists of 13 residues. Germline CDR1 reads SEHNR; CDR2 reads FQNEAQ (reference sequence). This CDR3 is CASTKRDWREQFF. CDR3 nucleotide sequence: TGTGCCAGCACTAAAAGAGATTGGCGTGAGCAGTTCTTC.

Concerning this clonotype: The germline gene is not matched at one end of the junction; a read error may be the cause. This chain connects TRBV2 to TRBJ1-2; TRBD1 aligns across 8 bases. The CDR3 is 16 residues long. The V gene's germline CDR1 is SNHLY and CDR2 FYNNEI. The CDR3 region has the DNA TGTGCCAGCAGTGGGCAGGACAGGGCATCGTTTGGCGGCTGCACCTTC. Residues: CASSGQDRASFGGCTF.

This clonotype has a handful of counts. The chain recombines TRBV4-3 with TRBJ1-2; TRBD1 agrees at 9 bases. Trimming cost V 4 bases and J 4 bases; bases outside gene matches: 4. CDR3 length equals 14 residues. The germline CDR1 and CDR2 sequences are LGHNA and YSLEER. Here the CDR3 reads CASSPDRGSYGYTF. The CDR3 bases are TGCGCCAGCAGCCCGGACAGGGGAAGCTATGGCTACACCTTC.

The chain joins TRBV20-1 to TRBJ2-3; 8 bases line up with TRBD2. The trim removed 0 bases at V and 12 bases at J, leaving 11 bases unmatched. In germline, CDR1 is DFQATT, CDR2 SNEGSKA (reference sequence). The CDR3 consists of 14 residues. CDR3 DNA: TGCAGTGCTAGAGATATGGGACTAGTAAAAGATCAGTATTTT. It translates to CSARDMGLVKDQYF.

This rearrangement joins TRBV4-3 to TRBJ1-3; no clear D gene. Trimming cost V 4 bases and J 8 bases, with 21 bases left between them. This CDR3 is built from 16 residues. In germline, CDR1 is LGHNA, CDR2 YSLEER. CDR3 DNA sequence: TGCGCCAGCAGCCTTGGCCGGGATCCGGGGATACACACCATATATTTT. Encoded protein: CASSLGRDPGIHTIYF.

Turning to this clonotype: At one of its ends the junction is not consistent with the germline gene, which may arise from a read error. The V and J genes are TRBV29-1 and TRBJ2-5, with D possibly matching TRBD1 (5 bases). CDR3 length: 13 amino acids. Germline V CDR1 and CDR2: SQVTM, ANQGSEA. The CDR3 nucleotides read TGCAGCGTTACCAGACAGCTACAAGAGACCCGGTACTTC. Its protein product is CSVTRQLQETRYF.

This clonotype appeared once. The chain joins TRBV9 to TRBJ2-1; maybe TRBD2 (6 bases). Matching the DNA end better, TRBJ2-7 makes the J call doubtful. CDR1 is SGDLS and CDR2 is YYNGEE in the germline V gene. This CDR3 is built from 16 residues. CDR3 amino acids: CASSASSAGIYNEQYF. The CDR3 DNA reads TGTGCCAGCAGCGCCTCCTCGGCGGGAATCTACAATGAGCAGTACTTC.

This clonotype has a handful of counts. The rearrangement joins TRBV6-2 or TRBV6-3 to TRBJ2-1; 7 bases agree with TRBD2. There are 13 residues in the CDR3. The germline V gene has CDR1 MNHEY and CDR2 SVGEGT. The V and J ends lost 5 bases and 10 bases, in that order; junction bases with no gene match: 8. CDR3 residues: CASSPGLTFEQFF. The CDR3 DNA reads as TGTGCCAGCAGTCCGGGACTAACGTTCGAGCAGTTCTTC.

J is TRBJ1-2 and V is TRBV4-1; D is perhaps TRBD1 (5 bases). Trimming removed 2 bases from V and 2 bases from J, with 9 bases in between. The CDR3 extends over 14 amino acids. Germline V gives CDR1 MGHRA, CDR2 YSYEKL. The DNA of the CDR3 is TGCGCCAGCAGCCAATTTGGGGGAAACTATGGCTACACCTTC. Its protein product is CASSQFGGNYGYTF.

The V call is TRBV7-9, the J call TRBJ1-5; tentatively, D is TRBD1 (5 bases). In germline, CDR1 is SEHNR, CDR2 FQNEAQ (reference sequence). This CDR3 spans 14 amino acids. Trimming cost V 1 base and J 7 bases, with 11 bases left between them. The CDR3 nucleotides are TGTGCCAGCAGCTTAGGGACAAGATTACAGCCCCAGCATTTT. Its translation is CASSLGTRLQPQHF. Using reference TRBV7-9 and TRBJ1-5 for the parts outside the CDR3, the full variable domain is DTGVSQNPRHKITKRGQNVTFRCDPISEHNRLYWYRQTLGQGPEFLTYFQNEAQLEKSRLLSDRFSAERPKGSFSTLEIQRTEQGDSAMYLCASSLGTRLQPQHFGDGTRLSIL.

This chain joins TRBV4-3 and TRBJ2-7, with a possible D match to TRBD1 (6 bases). Trimming took 4 bases from V and 7 from J, leaving 17 bases between them. The CDR3 contains 14 residues. Per the germline V gene, CDR1 is LGHNA and CDR2 is YSLEER. The CDR3 is CASSRLLGGNEQYF. The CDR3 DNA reads TGCGCCAGCAGCCGTTTACTAGGGGGTAATGAGCAGTACTTC.

The chain combines TRBV5-6 with TRBJ2-3; D ambiguous. CDR3 length: 15 amino acids. CDR1 is SGHDT, CDR2 YYEEEE, per germline. V lost 2 bases, J lost 1 base, and 11 bases lay in between. The CDR3 bases are TGTGCCAGCAGCTTCGGCAGCCCTGGCACAGATACGCAGTATTTT. Translated, it gives CASSFGSPGTDTQYF.